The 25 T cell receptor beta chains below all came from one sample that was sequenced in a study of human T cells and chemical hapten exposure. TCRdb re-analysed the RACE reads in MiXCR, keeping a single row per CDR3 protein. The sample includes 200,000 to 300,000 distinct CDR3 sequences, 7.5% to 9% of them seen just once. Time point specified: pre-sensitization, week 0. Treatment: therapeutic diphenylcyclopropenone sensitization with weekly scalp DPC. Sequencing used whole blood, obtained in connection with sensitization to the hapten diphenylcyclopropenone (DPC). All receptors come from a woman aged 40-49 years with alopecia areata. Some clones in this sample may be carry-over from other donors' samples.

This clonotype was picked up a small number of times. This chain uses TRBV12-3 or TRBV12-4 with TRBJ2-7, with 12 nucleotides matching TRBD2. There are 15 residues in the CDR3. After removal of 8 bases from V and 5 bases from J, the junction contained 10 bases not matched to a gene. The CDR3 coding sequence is TGTGCCAGCCGATCTAGCGGGAGGGCCGGGCACGAGCAGTACTTC. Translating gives CASRSSGRAGHEQYF.

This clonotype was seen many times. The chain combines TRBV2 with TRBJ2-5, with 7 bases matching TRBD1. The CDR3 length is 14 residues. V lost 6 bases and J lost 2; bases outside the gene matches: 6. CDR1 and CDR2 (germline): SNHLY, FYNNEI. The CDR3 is CASSQQGPQETQYF. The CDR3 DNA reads TGTGCCAGCAGCCAACAGGGGCCACAAGAGACCCAGTACTTC.

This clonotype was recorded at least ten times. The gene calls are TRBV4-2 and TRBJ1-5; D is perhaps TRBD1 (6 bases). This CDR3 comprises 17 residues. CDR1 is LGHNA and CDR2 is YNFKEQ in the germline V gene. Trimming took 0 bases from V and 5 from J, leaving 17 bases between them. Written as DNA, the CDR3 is TGTGCCAGCAGCCAAGAATCTCTTGGGCAGGGGTATCAGCCCCAGCATTTT. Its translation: CASSQESLGQGYQPQHF.

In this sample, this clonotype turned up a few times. The CDR3 is CASSFSVLEQFF. The CDR3 nucleotides are TGTGCCAGCAGTTTTAGTGTCCTTGAGCAGTTCTTC. This chain links TRBV12-3 or TRBV12-4 with TRBJ2-1; D not certain. This CDR3 contains 12 residues. V was clipped by 3 bases and J by 9 bases, with 9 bases between them.

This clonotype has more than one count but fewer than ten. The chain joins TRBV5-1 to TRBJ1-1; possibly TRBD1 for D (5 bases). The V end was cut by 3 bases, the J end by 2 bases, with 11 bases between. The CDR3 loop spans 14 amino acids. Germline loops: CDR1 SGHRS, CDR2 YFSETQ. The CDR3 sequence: CASSSARGNTEAFF. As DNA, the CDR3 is TGCGCCAGCAGCTCTGCGAGGGGTAACACTGAAGCTTTCTTT.

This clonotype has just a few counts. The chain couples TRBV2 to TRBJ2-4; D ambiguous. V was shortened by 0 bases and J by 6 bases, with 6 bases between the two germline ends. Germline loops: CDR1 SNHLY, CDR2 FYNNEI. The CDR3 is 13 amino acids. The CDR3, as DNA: TGTGCCAGCAGTGAAGCGCCACGAAACATTCAGTACTTC. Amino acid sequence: CASSEAPRNIQYF.

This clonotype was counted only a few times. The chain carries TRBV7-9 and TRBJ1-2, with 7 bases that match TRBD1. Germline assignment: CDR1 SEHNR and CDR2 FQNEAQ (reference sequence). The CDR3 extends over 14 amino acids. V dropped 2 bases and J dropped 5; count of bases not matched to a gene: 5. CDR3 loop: CASSLPGTVYGYTF. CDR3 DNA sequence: TGTGCCAGCAGCTTACCGGGGACAGTATATGGCTACACCTTC.

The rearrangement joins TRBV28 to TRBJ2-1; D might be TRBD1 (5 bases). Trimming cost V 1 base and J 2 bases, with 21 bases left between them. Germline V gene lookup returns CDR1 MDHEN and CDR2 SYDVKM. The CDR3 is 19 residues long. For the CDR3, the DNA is TGTGCCAGCAGTTTATCCTTACTTTGGGGCCCTGGCCCCTACAATGAGCAGTTCTTC. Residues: CASSLSLLWGPGPYNEQFF.

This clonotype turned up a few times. The CDR3 is CASSEQRANYGYTF. In nucleotides, the CDR3 is TGTGCCAGCAGTGAGCAACGGGCTAACTATGGCTACACCTTC. The J gene is TRBJ1-2, the V gene TRBV2; the D is unclear. The germline V gene has CDR1 SNHLY and CDR2 FYNNEI. The V and J ends lost 3 bases and 0 bases respectively, with 8 bases between them. This CDR3 is 14 amino acids long.

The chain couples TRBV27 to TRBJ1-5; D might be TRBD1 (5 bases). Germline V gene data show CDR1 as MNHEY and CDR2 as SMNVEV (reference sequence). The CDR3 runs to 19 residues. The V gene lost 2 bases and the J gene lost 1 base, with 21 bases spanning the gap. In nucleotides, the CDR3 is TGTGCCAGCAGTTTAGATTTGACAGTGAGCTGGTGGAGCAATCAGCCCCAGCATTTT. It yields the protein CASSLDLTVSWWSNQPQHF.

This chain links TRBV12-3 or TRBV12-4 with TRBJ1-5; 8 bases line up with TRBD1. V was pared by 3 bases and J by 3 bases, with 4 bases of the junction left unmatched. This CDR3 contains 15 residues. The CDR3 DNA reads TGTGCCAGCAGTTTTGGACAGGGTCTCAATCAGCCCCAGCATTTT. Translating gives CASSFGQGLNQPQHF.

The CDR3 sequence: CASSHQPPDIMEGYTF. CDR3 nucleotides: TGTGCCAGCAGCCACCAACCCCCGGACATAATGGAAGGCTACACCTTC. V and J are TRBV4-2 and TRBJ1-2; D may be TRBD1 (5 bases). The V gene lost 3 bases and the J gene lost 8 bases, with 22 bases spanning the gap. The CDR3 length is 16 residues. Looked up from germline, CDR1 is LGHNA and CDR2 is YNFKEQ.

The CDR3 DNA reads TGCAGTGCTGAGGTCATGGCGGGTGGAATCGCGGAGACCCAGTACTTC. As protein: CSAEVMAGGIAETQYF. The chain uses TRBV20-1 and TRBJ2-5; a weak D match, TRBD2 (5 bases). Germline lookup yields CDR1 DFQATT and CDR2 SNEGSKA (reference sequence). V gave up 5 bases and J gave up 5 bases, with 24 bases separating them. The CDR3 consists of 16 residues.

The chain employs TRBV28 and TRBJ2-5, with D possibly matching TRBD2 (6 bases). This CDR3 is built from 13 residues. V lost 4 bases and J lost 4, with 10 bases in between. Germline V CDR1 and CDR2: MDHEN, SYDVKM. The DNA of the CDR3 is TGTGCCAGCAGTTCCTTCGGGGGAGAGACCCAGTACTTC. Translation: CASSSFGGETQYF.

DNA of the CDR3: TGTGCCAGTAGTATAGGGAGGAATCAGCCCCAGCATTTT. Residues: CASSIGRNQPQHF. The J gene is TRBJ1-5, the V gene TRBV19, with D uncertain. The germline V gene encodes CDR1 LNHDA and CDR2 SQIVND (reference sequence). Between the trimmed V and J ends, which lost 1 base and 4 bases, there was a span of 5 bases. The CDR3 is 13 amino acids.

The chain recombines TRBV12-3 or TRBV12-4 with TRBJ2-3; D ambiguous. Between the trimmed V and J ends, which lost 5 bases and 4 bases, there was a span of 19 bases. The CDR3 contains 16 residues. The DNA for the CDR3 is TGTGCCAGCAGTCTTAGACCCCTGGGCAATCCAGATACGCAGTATTTT. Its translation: CASSLRPLGNPDTQYF.

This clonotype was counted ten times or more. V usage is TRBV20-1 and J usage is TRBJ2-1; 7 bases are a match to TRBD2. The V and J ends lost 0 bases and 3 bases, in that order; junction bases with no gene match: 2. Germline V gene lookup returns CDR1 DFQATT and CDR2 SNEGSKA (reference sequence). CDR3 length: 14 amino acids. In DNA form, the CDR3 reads TGCAGTGCTAGAGAGGGGACTAACTACAATGAGCAGTTCTTC. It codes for CSAREGTNYNEQFF.

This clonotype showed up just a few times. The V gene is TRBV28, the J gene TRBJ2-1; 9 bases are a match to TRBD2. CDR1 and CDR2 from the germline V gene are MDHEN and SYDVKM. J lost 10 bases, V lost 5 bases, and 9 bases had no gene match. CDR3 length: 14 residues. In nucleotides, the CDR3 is TGTGCCAGCAGTGATAGCGGGAGCCGGTTAGAGCAGTTCTTC. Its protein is CASSDSGSRLEQFF. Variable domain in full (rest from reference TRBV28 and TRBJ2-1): DVKVTQSSRYLVKRTGEKVFLECVQDMDHENMFWYRQDPGLGLRLIYFSYDVKMKEKGDIPEGYSVSREKKERFSLILESASTNQTSMYLCASSDSGSRLEQFFGPGTRLTVL.

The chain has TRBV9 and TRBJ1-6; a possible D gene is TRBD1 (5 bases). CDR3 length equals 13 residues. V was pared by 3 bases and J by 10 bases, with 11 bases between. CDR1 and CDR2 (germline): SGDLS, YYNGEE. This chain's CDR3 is CASSGGRDSPLHF. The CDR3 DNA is TGTGCCAGCAGCGGGGGTAGGGACTCACCCCTCCACTTT.

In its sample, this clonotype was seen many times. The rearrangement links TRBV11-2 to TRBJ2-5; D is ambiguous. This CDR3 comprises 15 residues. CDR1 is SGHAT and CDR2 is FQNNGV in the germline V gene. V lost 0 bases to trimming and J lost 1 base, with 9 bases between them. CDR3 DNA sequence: TGTGCCAGCAGCTTAGAGTACTACCCCCAAGAGACCCAGTACTTC. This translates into CASSLEYYPQETQYF.

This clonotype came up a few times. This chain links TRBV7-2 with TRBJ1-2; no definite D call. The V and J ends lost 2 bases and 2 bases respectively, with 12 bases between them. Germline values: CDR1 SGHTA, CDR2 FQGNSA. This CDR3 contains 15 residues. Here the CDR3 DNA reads TGTGCCAGCAGCTTAATGGGCTTACCCAACTATGGCTACACCTTC. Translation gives CASSLMGLPNYGYTF. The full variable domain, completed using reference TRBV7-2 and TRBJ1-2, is GAGVSQSPSNKVTEKGKDVELRCDPISGHTALYWYRQSLGQGLEFLIYFQGNSAPDKSGLPSDRFSAERTGGSVSTLTIQRTQQEDSAVYLCASSLMGLPNYGYTFGSGTRLTVV.

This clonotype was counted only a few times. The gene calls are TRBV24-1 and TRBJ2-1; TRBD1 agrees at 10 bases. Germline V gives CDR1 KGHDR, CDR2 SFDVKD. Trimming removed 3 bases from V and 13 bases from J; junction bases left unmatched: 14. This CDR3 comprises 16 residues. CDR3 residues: CATSDTLTTGGPLQFF. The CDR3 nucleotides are TGTGCCACCAGTGATACCCTAACGACAGGGGGCCCACTCCAGTTCTTC.

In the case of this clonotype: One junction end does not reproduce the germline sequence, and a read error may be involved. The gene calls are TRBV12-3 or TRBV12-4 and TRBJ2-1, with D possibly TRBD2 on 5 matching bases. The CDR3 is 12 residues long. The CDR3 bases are TGTGCCAGCAGTTCCCAACTAGGCTACCGATACTTC. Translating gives CASSSQLGYRYF.

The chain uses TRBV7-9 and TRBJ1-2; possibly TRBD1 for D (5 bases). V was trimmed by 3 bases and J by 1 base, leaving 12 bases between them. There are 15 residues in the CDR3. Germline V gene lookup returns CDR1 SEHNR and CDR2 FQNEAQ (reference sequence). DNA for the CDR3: TGTGCCAGCAGCTTGGGGCAGGATAATAACTATGGCTACACCTTC. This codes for CASSLGQDNNYGYTF.

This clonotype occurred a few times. Here the CDR3 DNA reads TGTGCCAGCAGTTTCTTGACTAGCGGGAGGGCCTACAATGAGCAGTTCTTC. It codes for CASSFLTSGRAYNEQFF. The genes are TRBV28 and TRBJ2-1; 14 positions match TRBD2. The trim removed 3 bases at V and 2 bases at J, leaving 3 bases unmatched. The CDR3 has 17 residues. Germline values: CDR1 MDHEN, CDR2 SYDVKM. Supplemented by reference TRBV28 and TRBJ2-1, the full variable domain reads DVKVTQSSRYLVKRTGEKVFLECVQDMDHENMFWYRQDPGLGLRLIYFSYDVKMKEKGDIPEGYSVSREKKERFSLILESASTNQTSMYLCASSFLTSGRAYNEQFFGPGTRLTVL.